The clone carrying this T cell receptor (beta chain) was recorded once. Antigen unknown. A junction boundary mismatches the germline segment, possibly from a read error. These data are taken from a study of T cell responses to AZD1222 COVID-19 vaccine. Profiled with immunoSEQ multiplex PCR; TCRdb holds only in-frame clones, not every one. This sample has roughly 150,000 clones; 85% to 95% occur once, and the top ten carry 1.2% to 1.5%. Germline V lookup: CDR1 DFQATT, CDR2 SNEGSKA (reference sequence). CDR3 length: 12 amino acids. Study-wide points: Repertoires were obtained only post-peak T cell response.

The chain is built from TRBV20-1 and TRBJ2-1; D remains ambiguous. This receptor was identified in an adult in good health. Sequences were derived from peripheral blood, sampled on day 0 of AZD1222 vaccination. CDR3 sequence: CSASETYNEQFF. The CDR3, as DNA: TGCAGTGCTAGTGAAACCTATAATGAGCAGTTCTTC.